One sample yielded the 28 T cell receptor beta chains listed below, sequenced in a study of T cell responses to AZD1222 COVID-19 vaccine. Method: immunoSEQ multiplex PCR; TCRdb's copy keeps in-frame clones and lacks some. The sample shows approximately 90,000 clones, about nine tenths of them seen only once. This material consisted of peripheral blood, taken on day 0 of AZD1222 vaccination. The origin of the receptors is an adult in good health.

There are a few counts of this clone. This chain links TRBV30 with TRBJ2-2, with no clear D. Deletions cut 4 bases from V and 1 base from J, with 10 bases between. CDR1 GTSNPN and CDR2 SVGIG come from the germline V gene (reference sequence). The CDR3 contains 14 residues. The CDR3 reads CAWKPPGNTGELFF. As DNA, the CDR3 is TGTGCCTGGAAACCCCCTGGGAACACCGGGGAGCTGTTTTTT.

V usage is TRBV15 and J usage is TRBJ2-7; D perhaps matches TRBD1 (6 bases). CDR1 and CDR2 (germline): LNHNV, YYDKDF (reference sequence). Trimming pared 3 bases from V and 1 base from J, leaving 7 bases between. The CDR3 extends over 13 amino acids. CDR3 DNA sequence: TGTGCCACCAGCAGGGACAGATCCTACGAGCAGTACTTC. Amino acids: CATSRDRSYEQYF.

The chain has TRBV5-4 and TRBJ2-5, with D hard to call. CDR1 SGHNT and CDR2 YYREEE come from the germline V gene (reference sequence). There are 13 residues in the CDR3. V lost 0 bases and J 5 bases, leaving 8 bases between the germline ends. The DNA for the CDR3 is TGTGCCAGCAGCTTGGACCCCGGGGAGACCCAGTACTTC. Protein sequence: CASSLDPGETQYF.

The CDR3 loop reads CASVPESSYNEQFF. The DNA of the CDR3 is TGTGCCAGCGTGCCGGAGAGCTCCTACAATGAGCAGTTCTTC. This rearrangement joins TRBV2 to TRBJ2-1, with D unresolved. The CDR3 has 14 amino acids. CDR1 is SNHLY, CDR2 FYNNEI, per germline. V was cut by 8 bases and J by 0 bases, with 11 bases left in between.

The chain links TRBV14 to TRBJ2-1; 10 nucleotides align to TRBD2. Germline V lookup: CDR1 SGHDN, CDR2 FVKESK. The CDR3 covers 18 residues. Trimming took 8 bases from V and 0 from J; bases not matched to a gene: 13. The CDR3 nucleotides read TGTGCCAGCCCACCGGGGACTAGCGCCTCGAGCTCCTACAATGAGCAGTTCTTC. Translating it yields CASPPGTSASSSYNEQFF.

This clone appeared a few times. The chain joins TRBV5-1 to TRBJ1-6, with 7 bases matching TRBD1. Germline V lookup: CDR1 SGHRS, CDR2 YFSETQ. J gave up 0 bases and V 3 bases, and 3 bases lay outside the gene matches. This CDR3 has 16 residues. The CDR3 sequence is CASSSTGSSYNSPLHF. The CDR3 region has the DNA TGCGCCAGCAGCTCGACAGGGAGCTCCTATAATTCACCCCTCCACTTT. Complete variable domain (other parts from reference TRBV5-1 and TRBJ1-6): KAGVTQTPRYLIKTRGQQVTLSCSPISGHRSVSWYQQTPGQGLQFLFEYFSETQRNKGNFPGRFSGRQFSNSRSEMNVSTLELGDSALYLCASSSTGSSYNSPLHFGNGTRLTVT.

The chain links TRBV7-2 to TRBJ2-7; 12 bases match TRBD1. V lost 4 bases, J lost 5 bases, and 6 bases stayed unmatched. Germline CDR1 is SGHTA and CDR2 is FQGNSA. CDR3 length: 15 amino acids. The DNA for the CDR3 is TGTGCCAGCAGCTCCCGGGGGACAGGGGGCCACGAGCAGTACTTC. Its protein product is CASSSRGTGGHEQYF. Supplemented by reference TRBV7-2 and TRBJ2-7, the full variable domain reads GAGVSQSPSNKVTEKGKDVELRCDPISGHTALYWYRQSLGQGLEFLIYFQGNSAPDKSGLPSDRFSAERTGGSVSTLTIQRTQQEDSAVYLCASSSRGTGGHEQYFGPGTRLTVT.

The gene calls are TRBV28 and TRBJ1-2, with D perhaps matching TRBD1 (5 bases). The V end was cut by 2 bases, the J end by 4 bases, with 14 bases between. This CDR3 comprises 15 residues. From germline, CDR1 is MDHEN and CDR2 SYDVKM. The CDR3 here is CASSLGGSLTYGYTF. CDR3 DNA sequence: TGTGCCAGCAGTTTAGGGGGGAGCCTAACCTATGGCTACACCTTC.

The chain combines TRBV18 with TRBJ2-5; possible D gene TRBD2, 6 bases. Germline CDR1 and CDR2: KGHSH and LQKENI. V lost 6 bases, J lost 4 bases, and 9 bases lay in between. The CDR3 runs 12 residues. The CDR3 DNA reads as TGTGCCAGCTCGCCCGGGGGAGAGACCCAGTACTTC. Amino acids: CASSPGGETQYF.

This chain connects TRBV5-5 to TRBJ2-6; weak D call: TRBD2 (5 bases). Germline values: CDR1 SGHKS, CDR2 YYEKEE (reference sequence). CDR3 length: 16 amino acids. Trimming shortened V by 4 bases and J by 2 bases, and 13 bases separated the two germline ends. CDR3 amino acids: CASSPPGVAGANVLTF. CDR3 DNA: TGTGCCAGCAGCCCCCCCGGGGTGGCTGGGGCCAACGTCCTGACTTTC.

CDR3 amino acids: CASSRELNEQFF. The DNA of the CDR3 is TGTGCCAGCAGCAGGGAGCTCAATGAGCAGTTCTTC. This chain connects TRBV7-9 to TRBJ2-1, with D tentatively TRBD2 (5 bases). This CDR3 is built from 12 residues. Germline loops: CDR1 SEHNR, CDR2 FQNEAQ (reference sequence). V lost 5 bases and J 6 bases, leaving 8 bases between the germline ends.

The chain is built from TRBV5-1 and TRBJ1-1, with a weak D call TRBD1 (6 bases). Trimming took 2 bases from V and 5 from J, leaving 16 bases between them. CDR1 is SGHRS and CDR2 is YFSETQ in the germline V gene. The length of the CDR3 is 15 residues. CDR3 protein: CASSLEGVEGTEAFF. CDR3 in DNA: TGCGCCAGCAGCTTAGAGGGGGTCGAAGGGACTGAAGCTTTCTTT.

This clone appeared a few times. V gene TRBV30 combines with J gene TRBJ1-6; no clear D gene. This CDR3 comprises 12 residues. Trimming removed 5 bases at V and 13 bases at J, with 15 bases between. Germline V gene data show CDR1 as GTSNPN and CDR2 as SVGIG (reference sequence). The CDR3 nucleotides read TGTGCCTGGGGATCCGTCAAATCCCCCCTCCACTTT. Translation: CAWGSVKSPLHF.

This sequence joins TRBV5-4 and TRBJ2-1, with TRBD2 matching 12 bases. The CDR3 has 17 amino acids. J was trimmed by 11 bases and V by 5 bases; bases with no gene match: 17. CDR1 is SGHNT and CDR2 is YYREEE in the germline V gene (reference sequence). CDR3 protein: CASSSHNLAGGSNQQFF. The CDR3 nucleotides are TGTGCCAGCAGTTCCCATAATCTAGCGGGGGGGAGTAATCAGCAGTTCTTC.

The chain joins TRBV7-9 to TRBJ2-1; 11 bases align to TRBD2. There are 16 residues in the CDR3. Unmatched junction bases numbered 6, after V lost 4 bases and J lost 4 bases. Germline loops: CDR1 SEHNR, CDR2 FQNEAQ (reference sequence). The chain's CDR3 is CASSSLAGGAYNEQFF. CDR3 coding DNA: TGTGCCAGCAGCTCCCTAGCGGGAGGCGCGTACAATGAGCAGTTCTTC.

The CDR3 reads CASSPVRQETQYF. CDR3 DNA: TGTGCCAGCTCACCAGTGCGGCAAGAGACCCAGTACTTC. This chain links TRBV18 with TRBJ2-5; D remains unclear. Trimming took 2 bases from V and 2 from J, leaving 6 bases between them. This CDR3 has 13 amino acids. CDR1 and CDR2 (germline): KGHSH, LQKENI.

The rearrangement uses TRBV19 and TRBJ2-1; 14 nucleotides agree with TRBD2. J was trimmed by 9 bases and V by 6 bases; bases with no gene match: 10. CDR3 length: 16 amino acids. Germline V gene sequence: CDR1 LNHDA, CDR2 SQIVND (reference sequence). The CDR3 loop reads CASSRGTSGSVREQFF. CDR3 coding DNA: TGTGCCAGTAGCCGCGGGACTAGCGGGAGCGTACGTGAGCAGTTCTTC.

Here the CDR3 reads CASSPPGYTEAFF. CDR3 DNA sequence: TGTGCCAGCAGCCCACCCGGATACACTGAAGCTTTCTTT. The J gene is TRBJ1-1, the V gene TRBV7-9; D is ambiguous. The CDR3 runs 13 residues. Per the germline V gene, CDR1 is SEHNR and CDR2 is FQNEAQ (reference sequence). The ends were cut back, 5 bases at V and 3 bases at J, with 10 bases in the middle.

The chain couples TRBV5-1 to TRBJ2-2; 7 positions match TRBD1. J was trimmed by 0 bases and V by 4 bases; bases with no gene match: 3. Germline values: CDR1 SGHRS, CDR2 YFSETQ. The CDR3 length is 15 residues. CDR3 nucleotide sequence: TGCGCCAGCAGCATCGGACAGGCGAACACCGGGGAGCTGTTTTTT. The encoded protein is CASSIGQANTGELFF.

The chain uses TRBV28 and TRBJ1-6, with D uncertain. Germline CDR1 MDHEN, CDR2 SYDVKM. Trimming took 4 bases from V and 5 from J, leaving 12 bases between them. The CDR3 runs to 15 residues. CDR3 residues: CASSSNRDHNSPLHF. In nucleotides, the CDR3 is TGTGCCAGCAGTTCCAACCGGGATCATAATTCACCCCTCCACTTT. Looking up the rest from reference TRBV28 and TRBJ1-6 gives the full variable domain: DVKVTQSSRYLVKRTGEKVFLECVQDMDHENMFWYRQDPGLGLRLIYFSYDVKMKEKGDIPEGYSVSREKKERFSLILESASTNQTSMYLCASSSNRDHNSPLHFGNGTRLTVT.

This clone was counted between two and nine times. V usage is TRBV12-3 or TRBV12-4 and J usage is TRBJ1-1, with 7 bases fitting TRBD1. The CDR3 contains 13 residues. Trimming at V came to 6 bases and at J to 4 bases, leaving 5 bases not matched to a gene. CDR3 bases: TGTGCCAGCAGGTCGACAGGGAGCACTGAAGCTTTCTTT. It codes for CASRSTGSTEAFF.

The chain employs TRBV5-5 and TRBJ1-4; the match to TRBD1 covers 7 bases. CDR3 length equals 17 residues. Looked up from germline, CDR1 is SGHKS and CDR2 is YYEKEE (reference sequence). V lost 2 bases and J lost 2; bases outside the gene matches: 9. For the CDR3, the DNA is TGTGCCAGCAGCTTCCTGACAGGGCGTTGGACTAATGAAAAACTGTTTTTT. Translated, it gives CASSFLTGRWTNEKLFF.

CDR3 sequence (DNA): TGTGCCAGCAAGAGTCAGCCCCAGCATTTT. As protein: CASKSQPQHF. This chain joins TRBV28 and TRBJ1-5; D unresolved. Looked up from germline, CDR1 is MDHEN and CDR2 is SYDVKM. CDR3 length equals 10 residues. V dropped 7 bases and J dropped 6 bases, with 4 bases sitting between them.

This clone was seen more than once but under ten times. V and J are TRBV27 and TRBJ1-6; weak D call: TRBD1 (5 bases). The CDR3 consists of 17 residues. Germline lookup yields CDR1 MNHEY and CDR2 SMNVEV (reference sequence). V lost 5 bases to trimming and J lost 5 bases, with 19 bases between them. CDR3 region: CASSATALLGDNSPLHF. The CDR3 DNA reads as TGTGCCAGCAGTGCAACGGCCCTTTTGGGGGATAATTCACCCCTCCACTTT.

The chain uses TRBV19 and TRBJ2-7, with 9 nucleotides matching TRBD1. V lost 3 bases, J lost 6 bases, and 6 bases stayed unmatched. The germline V gene has CDR1 LNHDA and CDR2 SQIVND (reference sequence). The CDR3 is made up of 14 amino acids. This CDR3 reads CASSISRDRVEQYF. CDR3 coding DNA: TGTGCCAGTAGTATTTCAAGGGACAGGGTCGAGCAGTACTTC.

The chain is built from TRBV11-3 and TRBJ2-3; the D gene is possibly TRBD1 (7 bases). Germline V lookup: CDR1 SGHNT, CDR2 YENEEA. V lost 2 bases, J lost 6 bases, and 24 bases lay in between. This CDR3 region has 18 residues. CDR3 in DNA: TGTGCCAGCAGCTTACGAGGCTCGGTGGGCAGGGGGGCGGATACGCAGTATTTT. This translates into CASSLRGSVGRGADTQYF.

The chain is built from TRBV11-2 and TRBJ2-4, with 11 positions matching TRBD2. Trimming removed 0 bases from V and 4 bases from J; junction bases left unmatched: 8. The CDR3 runs 18 residues. Germline V gene sequence: CDR1 SGHAT, CDR2 FQNNGV. CDR3 bases: TGTGCCAGCAGCTTAGATCTGCGACTAGCGGGGAGTAAAAACATTCAGTACTTC. It yields the protein CASSLDLRLAGSKNIQYF.

The V and J genes are TRBV10-1 and TRBJ1-4; D gene unclear. CDR1 and CDR2 (germline): WNHNN, SYGVQD (reference sequence). This CDR3 region has 14 residues. With 2 bases removed from V and 7 bases from J, the gap between germline ends came to 11 bases. CDR3 sequence reads: CASSEGSLGEKLFF. Here the CDR3 DNA reads TGCGCCAGCAGTGAGGGAAGCCTCGGTGAAAAACTGTTTTTT.